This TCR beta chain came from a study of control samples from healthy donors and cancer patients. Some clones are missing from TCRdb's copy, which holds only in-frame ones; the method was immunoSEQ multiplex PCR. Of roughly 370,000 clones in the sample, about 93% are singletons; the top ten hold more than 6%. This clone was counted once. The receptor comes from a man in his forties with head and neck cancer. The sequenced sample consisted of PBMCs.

For the CDR3, the DNA is TGCGCCAGCAGCTTGGGGACAGGGAAGGAAAAACTGTTTTTT. The encoded protein is CASSLGTGKEKLFF. The chain joins TRBV5-1 to TRBJ1-4, with 8 nucleotides matching TRBD1. Trimming removed 0 bases from V and 8 bases from J; junction bases left unmatched: 3. The CDR3 loop spans 14 amino acids. Germline V gene sequence: CDR1 SGHRS, CDR2 YFSETQ.